This TCR beta chain originates from a study of T cells in localized non-small cell lung cancer. The CDR3 length is 14 residues. In germline, CDR1 is SGHVS, CDR2 FQNEAQ. The trim removed 7 bases at V and 8 bases at J, leaving 8 bases unmatched. This clone showed up just once. Sequencing was performed with immunoSEQ multiplex PCR; in TCRdb, only in-frame clones are kept and a portion is missing. The repertoire holds about 19,000 clones, with roughly 80% as singletons. This TCR was sampled from a man aged 35-75 years with stage I lung adenocarcinoma. The genes are TRBV7-8 and TRBJ1-2; TRBD1 matches at 12 bases. The material sequenced was peripheral blood, taken before any cancer treatment. CDR3 DNA sequence: TGTGCCAGCACCGGGACAGGGGGCTATAGGGGCTACACCTTC. Translating it yields CASTGTGGYRGYTF.